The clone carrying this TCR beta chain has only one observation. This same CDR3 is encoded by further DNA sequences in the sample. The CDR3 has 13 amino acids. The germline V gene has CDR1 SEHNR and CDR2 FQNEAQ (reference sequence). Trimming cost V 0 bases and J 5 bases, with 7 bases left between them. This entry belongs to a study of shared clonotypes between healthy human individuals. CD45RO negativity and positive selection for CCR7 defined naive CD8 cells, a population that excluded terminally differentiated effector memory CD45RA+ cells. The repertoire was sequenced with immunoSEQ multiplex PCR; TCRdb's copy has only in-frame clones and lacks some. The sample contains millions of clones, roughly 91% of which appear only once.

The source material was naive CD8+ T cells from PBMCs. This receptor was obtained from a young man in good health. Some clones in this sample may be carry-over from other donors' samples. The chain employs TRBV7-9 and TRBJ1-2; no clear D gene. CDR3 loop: CASSLAQGYGYTF. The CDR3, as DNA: TGTGCCAGCAGCTTAGCTCAAGGATATGGCTACACCTTC.